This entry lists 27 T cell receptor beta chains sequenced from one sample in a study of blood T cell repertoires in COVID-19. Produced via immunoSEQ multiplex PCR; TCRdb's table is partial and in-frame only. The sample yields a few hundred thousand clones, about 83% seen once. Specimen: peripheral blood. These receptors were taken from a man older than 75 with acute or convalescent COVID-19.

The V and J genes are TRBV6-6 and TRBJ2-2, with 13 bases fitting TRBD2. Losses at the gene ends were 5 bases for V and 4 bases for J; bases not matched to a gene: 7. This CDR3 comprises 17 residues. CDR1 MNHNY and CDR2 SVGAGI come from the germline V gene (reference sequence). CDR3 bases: TGTGCCAGCAGTCGGGGACTAGCGGGAACGGGCACCGGGGAGCTGTTTTTT. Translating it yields CASSRGLAGTGTGELFF.

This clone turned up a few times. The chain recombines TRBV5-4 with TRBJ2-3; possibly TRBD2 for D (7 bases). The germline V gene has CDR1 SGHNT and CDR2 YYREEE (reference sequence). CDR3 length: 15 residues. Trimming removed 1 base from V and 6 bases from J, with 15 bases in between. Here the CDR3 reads CASSLRGRGRDTQYF. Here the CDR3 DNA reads TGTGCCAGCAGCTTGAGAGGGCGGGGGCGCGATACGCAGTATTTT.

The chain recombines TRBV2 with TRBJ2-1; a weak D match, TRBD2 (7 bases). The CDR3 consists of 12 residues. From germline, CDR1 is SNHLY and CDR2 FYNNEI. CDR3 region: CASGQGMSEQFF. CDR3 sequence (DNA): TGTGCTAGCGGGCAGGGGATGTCGGAGCAGTTCTTC.

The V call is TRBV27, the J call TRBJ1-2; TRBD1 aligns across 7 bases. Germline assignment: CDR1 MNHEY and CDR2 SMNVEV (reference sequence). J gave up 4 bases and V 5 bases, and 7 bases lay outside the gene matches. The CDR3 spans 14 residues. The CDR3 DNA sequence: TGTGCCAGCAGTCCGCGACAGGGACCCTATGGCTACACCTTC. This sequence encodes CASSPRQGPYGYTF.

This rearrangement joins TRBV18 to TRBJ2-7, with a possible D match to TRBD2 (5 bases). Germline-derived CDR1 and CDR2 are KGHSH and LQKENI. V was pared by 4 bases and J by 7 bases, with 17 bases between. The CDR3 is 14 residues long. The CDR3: CASSLGPSSGEQYF. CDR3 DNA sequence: TGTGCCAGCTCACTGGGTCCCTCGTCGGGAGAGCAGTACTTC.

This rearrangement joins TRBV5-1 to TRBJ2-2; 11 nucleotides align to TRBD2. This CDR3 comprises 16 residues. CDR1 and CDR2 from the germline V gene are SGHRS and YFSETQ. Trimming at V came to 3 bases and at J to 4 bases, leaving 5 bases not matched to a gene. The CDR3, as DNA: TGCGCCAGCAGCTCCGGACTAGCGGGTAGCACCGGGGAGCTGTTTTTT. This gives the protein CASSSGLAGSTGELFF.

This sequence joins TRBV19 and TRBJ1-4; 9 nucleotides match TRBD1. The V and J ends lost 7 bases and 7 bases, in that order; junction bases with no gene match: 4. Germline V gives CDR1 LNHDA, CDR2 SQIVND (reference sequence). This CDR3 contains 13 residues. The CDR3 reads CASNDRGIEKLFF. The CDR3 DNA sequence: TGTGCCAGTAACGACAGGGGGATTGAAAAACTGTTTTTT.

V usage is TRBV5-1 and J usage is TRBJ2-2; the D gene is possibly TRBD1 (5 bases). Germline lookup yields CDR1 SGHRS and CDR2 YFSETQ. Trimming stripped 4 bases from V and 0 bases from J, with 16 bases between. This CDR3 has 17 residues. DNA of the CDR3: TGCGCCAGCAGCCGTACTACAGGCCCCTCGAACACCGGGGAGCTGTTTTTT. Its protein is CASSRTTGPSNTGELFF.

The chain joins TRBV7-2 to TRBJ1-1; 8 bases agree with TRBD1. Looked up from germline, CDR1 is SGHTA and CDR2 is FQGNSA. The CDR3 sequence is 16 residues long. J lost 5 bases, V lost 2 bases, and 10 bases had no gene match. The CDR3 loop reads CASSLWAGGLGTEAFF. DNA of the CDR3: TGTGCCAGCAGCTTATGGGCAGGGGGCTTAGGTACTGAAGCTTTCTTT.

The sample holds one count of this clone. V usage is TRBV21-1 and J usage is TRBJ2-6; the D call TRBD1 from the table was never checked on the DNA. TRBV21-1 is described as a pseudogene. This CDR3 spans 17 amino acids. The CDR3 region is CASSKAGRGDWANVLTF. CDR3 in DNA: TGTGCCAGCAGCAAAGCGGGCAGGGGGGACTGGGCCAACGTCCTGACTTTC.

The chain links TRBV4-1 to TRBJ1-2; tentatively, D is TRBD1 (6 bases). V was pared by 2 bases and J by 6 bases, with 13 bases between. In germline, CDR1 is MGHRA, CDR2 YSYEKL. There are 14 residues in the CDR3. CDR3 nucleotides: TGCGCCAGCAGCCAATTAAACAGGGAGCATGGCTACACCTTC. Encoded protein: CASSQLNREHGYTF.

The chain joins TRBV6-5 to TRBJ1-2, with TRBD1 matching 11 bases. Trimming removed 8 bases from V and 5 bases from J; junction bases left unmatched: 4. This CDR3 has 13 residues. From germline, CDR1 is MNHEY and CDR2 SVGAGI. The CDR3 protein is CASRTGGGYGYTF. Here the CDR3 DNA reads TGTGCCAGCCGGACAGGGGGCGGGTATGGCTACACCTTC.

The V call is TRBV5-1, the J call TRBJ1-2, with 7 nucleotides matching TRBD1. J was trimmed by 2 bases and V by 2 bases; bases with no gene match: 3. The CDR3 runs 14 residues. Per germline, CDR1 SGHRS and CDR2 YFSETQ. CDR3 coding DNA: TGCGCCAGCAGCTTATACAGGGGAAACTATGGCTACACCTTC. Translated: CASSLYRGNYGYTF.

As DNA, the CDR3 is TGTGCCAGCACCCCAGGGGGTGATGAAAAACTGTTTTTT. Protein: CASTPGGDEKLFF. V is TRBV28 and J is TRBJ1-4; 7 bases match TRBD1. This CDR3 is 13 amino acids long. The germline CDR1 and CDR2 sequences are MDHEN and SYDVKM. J gave up 6 bases and V 7 bases, and 5 bases lay outside the gene matches.

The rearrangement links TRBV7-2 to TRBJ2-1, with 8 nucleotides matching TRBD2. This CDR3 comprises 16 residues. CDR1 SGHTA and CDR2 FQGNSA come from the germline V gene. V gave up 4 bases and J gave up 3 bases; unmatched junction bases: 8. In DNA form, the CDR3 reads TGTGCCAGCAGCTCCCTCCCGCGGGGGGTCTACAATGAGCAGTTCTTC. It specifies CASSSLPRGVYNEQFF.

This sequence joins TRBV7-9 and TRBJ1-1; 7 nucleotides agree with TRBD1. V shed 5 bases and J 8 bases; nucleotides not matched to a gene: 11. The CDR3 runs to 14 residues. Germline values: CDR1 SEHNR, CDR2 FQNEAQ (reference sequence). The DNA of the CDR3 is TGTGCCAGCAGCCCTGGGGACAGTCCTTTGGAAGCTTTCTTT. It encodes CASSPGDSPLEAFF.

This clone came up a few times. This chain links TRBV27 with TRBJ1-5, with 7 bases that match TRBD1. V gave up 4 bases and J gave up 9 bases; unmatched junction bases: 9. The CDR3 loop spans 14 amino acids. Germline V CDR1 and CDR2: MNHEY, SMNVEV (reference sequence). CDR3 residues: CASSWDSAFSPQHF. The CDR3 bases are TGTGCCAGCAGTTGGGACAGCGCATTTTCGCCCCAGCATTTT.

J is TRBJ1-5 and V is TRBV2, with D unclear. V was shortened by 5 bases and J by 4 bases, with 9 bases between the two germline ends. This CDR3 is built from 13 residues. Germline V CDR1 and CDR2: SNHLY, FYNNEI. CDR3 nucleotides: TGTGCCAGCAGTTACGAGGGTAATCAGCCCCAGCATTTT. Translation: CASSYEGNQPQHF.

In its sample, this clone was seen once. CDR3 residues: CASSVQTGGVSPLHF. CDR3 DNA sequence: TGTGCCAGCAGTGTCCAGACAGGGGGGGTATCACCCCTCCACTTT. This chain uses TRBV2 with TRBJ1-6, with 9 nucleotides matching TRBD1. The CDR3 loop spans 15 amino acids. With V trimmed by 4 bases and J by 10 bases, 8 bases remained unmatched. Germline V CDR1 and CDR2: SNHLY, FYNNEI.

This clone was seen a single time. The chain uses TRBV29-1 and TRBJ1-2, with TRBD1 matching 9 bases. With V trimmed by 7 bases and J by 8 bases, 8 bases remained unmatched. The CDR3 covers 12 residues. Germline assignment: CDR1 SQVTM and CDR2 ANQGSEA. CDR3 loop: CSGGGTGSGYTF. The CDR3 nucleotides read TGCAGCGGCGGGGGGACAGGGAGCGGCTACACCTTC. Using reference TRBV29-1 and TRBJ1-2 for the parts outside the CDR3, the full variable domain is SAVISQKPSRDICQRGTSLTIQCQVDSQVTMMFWYRQQPGQSLTLIATANQGSEATYESGFVIDKFPISRPNLTFSTLTVSNMSPEDSSIYLCSGGGTGSGYTFGSGTRLTVV.

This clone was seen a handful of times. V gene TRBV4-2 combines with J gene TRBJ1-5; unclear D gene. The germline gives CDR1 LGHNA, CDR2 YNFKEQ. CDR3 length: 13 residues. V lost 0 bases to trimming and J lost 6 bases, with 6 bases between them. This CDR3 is CASSQDEGQPQHF. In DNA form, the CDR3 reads TGTGCCAGCAGCCAAGATGAGGGTCAGCCCCAGCATTTT.

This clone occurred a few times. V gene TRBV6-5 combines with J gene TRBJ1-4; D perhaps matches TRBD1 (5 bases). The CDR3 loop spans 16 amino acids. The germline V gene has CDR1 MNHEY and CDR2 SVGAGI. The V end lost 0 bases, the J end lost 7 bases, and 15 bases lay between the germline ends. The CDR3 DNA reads TGTGCCAGCAGTTACTCCGCCGGGGGTAATGCTGAAAAACTGTTTTTT. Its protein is CASSYSAGGNAEKLFF.

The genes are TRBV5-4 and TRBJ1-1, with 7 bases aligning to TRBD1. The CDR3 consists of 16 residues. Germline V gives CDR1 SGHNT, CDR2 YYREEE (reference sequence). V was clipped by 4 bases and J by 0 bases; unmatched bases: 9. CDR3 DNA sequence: TGTGCCAGCAGCGGGACAGCGAAGACCATGAACACTGAAGCTTTCTTT. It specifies CASSGTAKTMNTEAFF.

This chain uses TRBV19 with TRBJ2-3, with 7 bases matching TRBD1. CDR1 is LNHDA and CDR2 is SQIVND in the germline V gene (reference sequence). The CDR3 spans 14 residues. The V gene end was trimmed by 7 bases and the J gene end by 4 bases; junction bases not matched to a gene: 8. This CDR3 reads CASTTPTGADTQYF. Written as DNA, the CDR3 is TGTGCCAGTACCACGCCTACAGGGGCAGATACGCAGTATTTT.

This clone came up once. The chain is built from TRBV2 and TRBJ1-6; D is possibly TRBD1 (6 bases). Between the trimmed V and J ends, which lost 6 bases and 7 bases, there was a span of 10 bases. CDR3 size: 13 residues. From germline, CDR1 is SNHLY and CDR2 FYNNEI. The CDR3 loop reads CASSPGANSPLHF. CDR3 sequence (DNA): TGTGCCAGCAGCCCAGGGGCGAATTCACCCCTCCACTTT. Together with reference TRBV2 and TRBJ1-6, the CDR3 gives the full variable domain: EPEVTQTPSHQVTQMGQEVILRCVPISNHLYFYWYRQILGQKVEFLVSFYNNEISEKSEIFDDQFSVERPDGSNFTLKIRSTKLEDSAMYFCASSPGANSPLHFGNGTRLTVT.

The CDR3 region is CASSQAKTGGFEQYF. The CDR3 coding sequence is TGTGCCAGCAGCCAAGCGAAGACAGGGGGCTTCGAGCAGTACTTC. This chain connects TRBV3-1 (or the pseudogene TRBV3-2) to TRBJ2-7; 10 bases fit TRBD1. With 1 base clipped from V and 6 bases from J, the junction kept 6 bases outside the gene matches. Germline loops: CDR1 LGHDT, CDR2 YNNKEL (reference sequence). The CDR3 runs to 15 residues.

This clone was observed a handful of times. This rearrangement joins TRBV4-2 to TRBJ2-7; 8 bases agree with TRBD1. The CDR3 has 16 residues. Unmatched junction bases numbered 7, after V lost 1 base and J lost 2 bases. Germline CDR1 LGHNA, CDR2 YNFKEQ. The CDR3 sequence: CASSQVGQETTYEQYF. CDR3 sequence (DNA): TGTGCCAGCAGCCAAGTGGGACAGGAGACGACCTACGAGCAGTACTTC.